The rows below give T cell receptor beta chains drawn from one sample of a study of blood T cell repertoires in COVID-19. The assay was immunoSEQ multiplex PCR, and TCRdb's table has in-frame clones only and misses some. The profile covers over 600,000 clones, with around 89% appearing a single time and around 0.3% taken by the ten largest. Material: peripheral blood. These receptors all come from a woman aged 18-30 years with acute or convalescent COVID-19. Both conserved end residues are part of each CDR3. D genes are given only for firm matches. Not all rows give a size; the values are once, few, many and, for expanded clones, a class.

CDR3nt: TGTGCCACCAACCCATTTGGGGCAGGGAGCAATCAGCCCCAGCATTTT
CDR3aa: CATNPFGAGSNQPQHF
len: 16
v_gene: TRBV27
abundance: once
j_gene: TRBJ1-5
d_gene: -

CDR3nt: TGTGCCAGCAGCTTATTGGCTTACGAGCAGTACTTC
CDR3aa: CASSLLAYEQYF
len: 12
v_gene: TRBV6-6
abundance: -
j_gene: TRBJ2-7
d_gene: -

CDR3nt: TGCGCCTCACAAGGAGGGATCGGCACAGATACGCAGTATTTT
CDR3aa: CASQGGIGTDTQYF
len: 14
v_gene: TRBV5-1
abundance: -
j_gene: TRBJ2-3
d_gene: -

CDR3nt: TGTGCCAGCAGTGAGGCAGGGCTGGGCTACACCTTC
CDR3aa: CASSEAGLGYTF
len: 12
v_gene: TRBV12-3/TRBV12-4
abundance: -
j_gene: TRBJ1-2
d_gene: -

CDR3nt: TGTGCCAGCTCCCGGACAGGCCGTGGCTACACCTTC
CDR3aa: CASSRTGRGYTF
len: 12
v_gene: TRBV9
abundance: -
j_gene: TRBJ1-2
d_gene: TRBD1

CDR3nt: TGTGCCAGCAGCCTAGGACAAGGAGTGCAGTACTTC
CDR3aa: CASSLGQGVQYF
len: 12
v_gene: TRBV5-4
abundance: few
j_gene: TRBJ2-7
d_gene: -

CDR3nt: TGTGCCAGCAGCCAATTGCTTGCCAGGGGGCTTGAGCAGTTCTTC
CDR3aa: CASSQLLARGLEQFF
len: 15
v_gene: TRBV3-1/TRBV3-2
abundance: -
j_gene: TRBJ2-1
d_gene: TRBD1

CDR3nt: TGTGCCAGCAGCTTGGGAGGGACTGGGGCCAACGTCCTGACTTTC
CDR3aa: CASSLGGTGANVLTF
len: 15
v_gene: TRBV5-6
abundance: -
j_gene: TRBJ2-6
d_gene: -

CDR3nt: TGTGCCAGCAGCCCGGACAGGGCCTATGGCTACACCTTC
CDR3aa: CASSPDRAYGYTF
len: 13
v_gene: TRBV5-4
abundance: -
j_gene: TRBJ1-2
d_gene: TRBD1

CDR3nt: TGTGCCTGTAACAGGGGGCGCGAGACTGAAGCTTTCTTT
CDR3aa: CACNRGRETEAFF
len: 13
v_gene: TRBV30
abundance: -
j_gene: TRBJ1-1
d_gene: TRBD1

CDR3nt: TGTGCCAGCAGTTTCTTCGGGTCTGGAAACACCATATATTTT
CDR3aa: CASSFFGSGNTIYF
len: 14
v_gene: TRBV28
abundance: -
j_gene: TRBJ1-3
d_gene: -

CDR3nt: TGTGCCAGCAGCCAACGGGGGTCGGGGGAGACCCAGTACTTC
CDR3aa: CASSQRGSGETQYF
len: 14
v_gene: TRBV3-1/TRBV3-2
abundance: -
j_gene: TRBJ2-5
d_gene: -

CDR3nt: TGCAGCGTTGACCCTAGCGGTGGGGATACGCAGTATTTT
CDR3aa: CSVDPSGGDTQYF
len: 13
v_gene: TRBV29-1
abundance: -
j_gene: TRBJ2-3
d_gene: TRBD2

CDR3nt: TGCGCCAGCAGCCAGGGACAGGGGATCTACAATGAGCAGTTCTTC
CDR3aa: CASSQGQGIYNEQFF
len: 15
v_gene: TRBV5-1
abundance: few
j_gene: TRBJ2-1
d_gene: TRBD1

CDR3nt: TGTGCCAGCAGTAACGGAGACTCTGGAAACACCATATATTTT
CDR3aa: CASSNGDSGNTIYF
len: 14
v_gene: TRBV6-5
abundance: -
j_gene: TRBJ1-3
d_gene: -

CDR3nt: TGCAGTGCTCGTGGGCGCGCCAGGACCTACGAGCAGTACTTC
CDR3aa: CSARGRARTYEQYF
len: 14
v_gene: TRBV20-1
abundance: -
j_gene: TRBJ2-7
d_gene: -

CDR3nt: TGTGCCTCGGGATTCAACGGCGAAAAACTGTTTTTT
CDR3aa: CASGFNGEKLFF
len: 12
v_gene: TRBV30
abundance: -
j_gene: TRBJ1-4
d_gene: -

CDR3nt: TGTGCCAGCAGGGAAGGGGGCGGGAATGAAAAACTGTTTTTT
CDR3aa: CASREGGGNEKLFF
len: 14
v_gene: TRBV27
abundance: -
j_gene: TRBJ1-4
d_gene: TRBD1

CDR3nt: TGTGCCATCAGTGGAACCGGGACAGGGCCCCAGCCCCAGCATTTT
CDR3aa: CAISGTGTGPQPQHF
len: 15
v_gene: TRBV10-3
abundance: -
j_gene: TRBJ1-5
d_gene: TRBD1

CDR3nt: TGTGCCAGCAGCTCAACACCGAACACTGAAGCTTTCTTT
CDR3aa: CASSSTPNTEAFF
len: 13
v_gene: TRBV7-6
abundance: -
j_gene: TRBJ1-1
d_gene: -

CDR3nt: TGTGCCAGCAGCCCCGGAGGTTACTCCTACGAGCAGTACTTC
CDR3aa: CASSPGGYSYEQYF
len: 14
v_gene: TRBV5-6
abundance: once
j_gene: TRBJ2-7
d_gene: -

CDR3nt: TGTGCCACCAGTGACCGAGGGATTGACTATGGCTACACCTTC
CDR3aa: CATSDRGIDYGYTF
len: 14
v_gene: TRBV24-1
abundance: -
j_gene: TRBJ1-2
d_gene: -

CDR3nt: TGCGCCAGCAGTGAAAGCGGGCTACAGTTCTTC
CDR3aa: CASSESGLQFF
len: 11
v_gene: TRBV10-2
abundance: -
j_gene: TRBJ2-1
d_gene: -

CDR3nt: TGTGCCAGCTCCCACAGGGACGCTAGCAATCAGCCCCAGCATTTT
CDR3aa: CASSHRDASNQPQHF
len: 15
v_gene: TRBV18
abundance: -
j_gene: TRBJ1-5
d_gene: -

CDR3nt: TGTGCCAGCAGTTTTCCACAGGGTTACTCTGAAGCTTTCTTT
CDR3aa: CASSFPQGYSEAFF
len: 14
v_gene: TRBV28
abundance: -
j_gene: TRBJ1-1
d_gene: -

CDR3nt: TGTGCCAGCACAGGGATTGGGGGGATCACTGAAGCTTTCTTT
CDR3aa: CASTGIGGITEAFF
len: 14
v_gene: TRBV2
abundance: -
j_gene: TRBJ1-1
d_gene: -

CDR3nt: TGTGCCAGCAGCCCTGATAGGACAGTTCATCAGCCCCAGCATTTT
CDR3aa: CASSPDRTVHQPQHF
len: 15
v_gene: TRBV4-2
abundance: -
j_gene: TRBJ1-5
d_gene: -

CDR3nt: TGTGCCAGCAGCCGAGGGACAGACACTGAAGCTTTCTTT
CDR3aa: CASSRGTDTEAFF
len: 13
v_gene: TRBV12-3/TRBV12-4
abundance: few
j_gene: TRBJ1-1
d_gene: TRBD1

CDR3nt: TGTGCCAGCAGTTATGGGACAGCTAACACTGAAGCTTTCTTT
CDR3aa: CASSYGTANTEAFF
len: 14
v_gene: TRBV6-5
abundance: -
j_gene: TRBJ1-1
d_gene: TRBD1

CDR3nt: TGTGCCAGCAGCTTCGGCAGGGTACTCGACGAGCAGTACTTC
CDR3aa: CASSFGRVLDEQYF
len: 14
v_gene: TRBV5-4
abundance: -
j_gene: TRBJ2-7
d_gene: -

CDR3nt: TGTGCCAGCAGTCTGAGGGGGGGGAACACTGAAGCTTTCTTT
CDR3aa: CASSLRGGNTEAFF
len: 14
v_gene: TRBV6-5
abundance: -
j_gene: TRBJ1-1
d_gene: -

CDR3nt: TGTGCCAGCTCACCACCGGAGCGGTCCACAGATACGCAGTATTTT
CDR3aa: CASSPPERSTDTQYF
len: 15
v_gene: TRBV18
abundance: -
j_gene: TRBJ2-3
d_gene: -

CDR3nt: TGTGCCAGCGCAGAGGGAGGGCGGGAAAAACTGTTTTTT
CDR3aa: CASAEGGREKLFF
len: 13
v_gene: TRBV25-1
abundance: once
j_gene: TRBJ1-4
d_gene: -

CDR3nt: TGTGCCAGCAGCGATCGACCGGACAGGGGAGGAAAACTGTTTTTT
CDR3aa: CASSDRPDRGGKLFF
len: 15
v_gene: TRBV9
abundance: -
j_gene: TRBJ1-4
d_gene: TRBD1

CDR3nt: TGTGCCTGGAGTCTAGGGGGCTTGGTTGGGGACTATGGCTACACCTTC
CDR3aa: CAWSLGGLVGDYGYTF
len: 16
v_gene: TRBV30
abundance: few
j_gene: TRBJ1-2
d_gene: TRBD1

CDR3nt: TGTGCCAGCAGCTCGGGGAACACTGAAGCTTTCTTT
CDR3aa: CASSSGNTEAFF
len: 12
v_gene: TRBV13
abundance: -
j_gene: TRBJ1-1
d_gene: -